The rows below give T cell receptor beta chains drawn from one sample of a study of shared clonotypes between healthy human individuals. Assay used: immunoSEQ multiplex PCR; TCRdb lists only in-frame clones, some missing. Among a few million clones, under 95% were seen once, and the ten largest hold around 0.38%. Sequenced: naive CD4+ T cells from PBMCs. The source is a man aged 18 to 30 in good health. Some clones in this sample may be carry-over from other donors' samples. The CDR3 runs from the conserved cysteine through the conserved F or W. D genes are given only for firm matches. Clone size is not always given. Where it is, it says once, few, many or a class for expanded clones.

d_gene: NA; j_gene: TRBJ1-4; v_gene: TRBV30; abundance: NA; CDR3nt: TGTGCCTGGAGTCACGTAACTTACAGCCCTAATGAAAAACTGTTTTTT; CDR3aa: CAWSHVTYSPNEKLFF
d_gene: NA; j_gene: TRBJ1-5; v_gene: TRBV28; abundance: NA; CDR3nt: TGTGCCAGCAGCCGTATGTCGCTACAGGGTCCGGATCAGCCCCAGCATTTT; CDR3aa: CASSRMSLQGPDQPQHF
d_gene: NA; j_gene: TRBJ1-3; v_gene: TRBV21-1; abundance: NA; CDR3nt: TGTGCCAGCAGCAAAGGTTCGGGACATGAGGGAAACACCATATATTTT; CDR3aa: CASSKGSGHEGNTIYF
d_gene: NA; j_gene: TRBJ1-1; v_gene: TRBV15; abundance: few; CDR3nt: TGTGCCACCAGCAGAGATCGGTGGACTGAAGCTTTCTTT; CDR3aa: CATSRDRWTEAFF
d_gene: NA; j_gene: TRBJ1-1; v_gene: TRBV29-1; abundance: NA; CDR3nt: TGCAGCGTCGCCGGGGTTGATGAAGCTTTCTTT; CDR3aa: CSVAGVDEAFF
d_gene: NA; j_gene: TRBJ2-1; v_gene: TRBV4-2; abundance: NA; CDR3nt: TGTGCCAGCAGCCAGGGGCTTGGGCAGAACAATGAGCAGTTCTTC; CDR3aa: CASSQGLGQNNEQFF
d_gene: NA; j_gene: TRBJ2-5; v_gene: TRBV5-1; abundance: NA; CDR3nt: TGCGCCAGCAGCTTCGGCGTGGAGACCCAGTACTTC; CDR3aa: CASSFGVETQYF
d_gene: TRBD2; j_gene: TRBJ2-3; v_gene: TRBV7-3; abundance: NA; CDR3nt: TGTGCCAGCAGCTCCCGGACTAGCGGAAGCACAGATACGCAGTATTTT; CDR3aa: CASSSRTSGSTDTQYF
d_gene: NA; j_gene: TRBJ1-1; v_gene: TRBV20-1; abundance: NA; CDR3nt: TGCAGTGCTAGAGACCGAAATGAAGCTTTCTTT; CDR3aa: CSARDRNEAFF
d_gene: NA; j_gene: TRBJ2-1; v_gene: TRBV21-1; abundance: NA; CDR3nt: TGTGCCAGCAGCTCCCCTTCGGGGGATGAGCAGTTCTTC; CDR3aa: CASSSPSGDEQFF
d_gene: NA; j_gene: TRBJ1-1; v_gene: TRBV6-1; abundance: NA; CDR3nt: TGTGCCAGCACGGGGCAGGGGAGCACTGAAGCTTTCTTT; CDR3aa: CASTGQGSTEAFF
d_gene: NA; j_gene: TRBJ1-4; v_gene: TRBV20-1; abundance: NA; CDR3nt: TGCAGTGCTAGTGGCGAAAAACTGTTTTTT; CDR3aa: CSASGEKLFF
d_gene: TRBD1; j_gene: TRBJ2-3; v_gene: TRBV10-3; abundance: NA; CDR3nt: TGTGCCATCAGTGAAATTTTCGACAGGGGATTCACAGATACGCAGTATTTT; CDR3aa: CAISEIFDRGFTDTQYF
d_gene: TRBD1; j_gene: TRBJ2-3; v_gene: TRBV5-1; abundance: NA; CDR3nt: TGCGCCAGCAGCCCTAGACCGGGACAGGGTGTCACAGATACGCAGTATTTT; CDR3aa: CASSPRPGQGVTDTQYF
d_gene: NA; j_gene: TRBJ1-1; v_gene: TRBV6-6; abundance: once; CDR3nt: TGTGCCAGCAGTTACGGCAGGGCTTCTCTTGAAGCTTTCTTT; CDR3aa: CASSYGRASLEAFF
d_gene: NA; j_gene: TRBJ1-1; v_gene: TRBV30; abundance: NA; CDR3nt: TGTGCCTGGAAAAGCCGGGTCAGCGGAACTGAAGCTTTCTTT; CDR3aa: CAWKSRVSGTEAFF
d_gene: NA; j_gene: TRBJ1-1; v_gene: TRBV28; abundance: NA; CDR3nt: TGTGCCAGCACTCTTCCGGGACGAGCCAACACTGAAGCTTTCTTT; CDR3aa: CASTLPGRANTEAFF
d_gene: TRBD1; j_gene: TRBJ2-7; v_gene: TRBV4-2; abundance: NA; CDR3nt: TGTGCCAGCAGCCACCGCTCGACAGGGGGCTACGAGCAGTACTTC; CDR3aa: CASSHRSTGGYEQYF
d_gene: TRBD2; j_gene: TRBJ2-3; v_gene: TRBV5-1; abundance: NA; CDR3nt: TGCGCCAGCAGCTTGGAATTCGGGGCGGGAGAGAATACGCAGTATTTT; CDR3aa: CASSLEFGAGENTQYF
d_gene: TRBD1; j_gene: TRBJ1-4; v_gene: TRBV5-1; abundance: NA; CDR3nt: TGCGCCAGCAGCCCGGGGACAGGGGAAAAACTGTTTTTT; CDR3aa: CASSPGTGEKLFF
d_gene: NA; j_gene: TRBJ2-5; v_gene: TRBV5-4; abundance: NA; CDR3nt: TGTGCCAGCAGCTTAAAACAGCTCCAAGAGACCCAGTACTTC; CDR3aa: CASSLKQLQETQYF
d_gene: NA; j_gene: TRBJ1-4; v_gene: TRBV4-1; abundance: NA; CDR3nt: TGCGCCAGCAGCCAAGGTTCAGGTCGGACAACTAATGAAAAACTGTTTTTT; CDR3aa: CASSQGSGRTTNEKLFF
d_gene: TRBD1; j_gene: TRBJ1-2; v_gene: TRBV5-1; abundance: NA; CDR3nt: TGCGCCAGCAGCTTGGGACAGGGCGCTGGTGGCTACACCTTC; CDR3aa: CASSLGQGAGGYTF
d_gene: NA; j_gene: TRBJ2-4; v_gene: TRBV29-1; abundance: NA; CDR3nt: TGCAGCGTTGAAGATCGGGCGTCACACTTAGCCAAAAACATTCAGTACTTC; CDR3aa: CSVEDRASHLAKNIQYF
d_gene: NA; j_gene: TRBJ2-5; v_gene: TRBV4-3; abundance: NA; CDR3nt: TGCGCCAGCAGCCAAGATAGCAGCTATGGGACCCAGTACTTC; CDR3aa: CASSQDSSYGTQYF
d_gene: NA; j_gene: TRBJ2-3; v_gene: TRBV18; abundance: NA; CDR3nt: TGTGCCAGCTCACCACTAGACACCACAGATACGCAGTATTTT; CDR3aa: CASSPLDTTDTQYF
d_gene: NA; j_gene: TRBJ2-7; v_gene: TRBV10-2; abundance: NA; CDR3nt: TGCGCCAGTCGACCCGGTTTAAAAGCATCCGTCTACGAGCAGTACTTC; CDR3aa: CASRPGLKASVYEQYF
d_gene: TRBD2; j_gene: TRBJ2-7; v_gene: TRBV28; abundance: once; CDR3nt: TGTGCCAGCAGTTCCCCGGGACTAGCGAACCACTACGAGCAGTACTTC; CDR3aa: CASSSPGLANHYEQYF
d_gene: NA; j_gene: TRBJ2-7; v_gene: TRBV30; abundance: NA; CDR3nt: TGTGCCTGGGACAGCGAAACCTCCTACGAGCAGTACTTC; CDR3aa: CAWDSETSYEQYF
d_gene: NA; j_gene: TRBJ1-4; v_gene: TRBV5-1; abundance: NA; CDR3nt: TGCGCCAGCAGCTTGGGACAGAGCAATGAAAAACTGTTTTTT; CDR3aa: CASSLGQSNEKLFF
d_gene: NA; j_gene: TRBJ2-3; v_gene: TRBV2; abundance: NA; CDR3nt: TGTGCCAGCAGGGAGGACACAGATACGCAGTATTTT; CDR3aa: CASREDTDTQYF
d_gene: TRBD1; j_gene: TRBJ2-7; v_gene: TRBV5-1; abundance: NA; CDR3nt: TGCGCCAGCAGCCCGGACAGGGACGAGCAGTACTTC; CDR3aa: CASSPDRDEQYF
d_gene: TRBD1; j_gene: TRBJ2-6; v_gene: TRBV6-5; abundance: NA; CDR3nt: TGTGCCAGCAGTTACCGAGCTTACCGGGACAGACCCCTGACTTTC; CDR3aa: CASSYRAYRDRPLTF
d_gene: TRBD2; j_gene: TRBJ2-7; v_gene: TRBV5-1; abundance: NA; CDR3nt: TGCGCCAGCTCCTATTCCCCCGGGACTAGCGGCTACGAGCAGTACTTC; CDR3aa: CASSYSPGTSGYEQYF
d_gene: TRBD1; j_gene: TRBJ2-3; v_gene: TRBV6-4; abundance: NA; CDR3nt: TGTGCCAGCAGCGGGACAGGGGGCACAGATACGCAGTATTTT; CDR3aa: CASSGTGGTDTQYF
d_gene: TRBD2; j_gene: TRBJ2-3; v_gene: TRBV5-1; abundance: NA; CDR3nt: TGCGCCAGCAGCCTCGAACTAGCGGGAGGGGGCACAGATACGCAGTATTTT; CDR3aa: CASSLELAGGGTDTQYF
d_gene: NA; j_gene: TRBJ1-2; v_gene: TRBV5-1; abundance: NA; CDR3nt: TGCGCCAGCAGCTTGGAAGTTGGGATTCGTAGCGGCTACACCTTC; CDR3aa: CASSLEVGIRSGYTF
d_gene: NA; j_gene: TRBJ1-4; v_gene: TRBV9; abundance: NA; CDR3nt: TGTGCCAGCAGCGGGACACCTAATGAAAAACTGTTTTTT; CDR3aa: CASSGTPNEKLFF
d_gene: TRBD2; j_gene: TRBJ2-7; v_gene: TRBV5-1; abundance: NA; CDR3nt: TGCGCCAGCTCCTCGTCCGAGCGGGGGGAGGAGCAGTACTTC; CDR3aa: CASSSSERGEEQYF
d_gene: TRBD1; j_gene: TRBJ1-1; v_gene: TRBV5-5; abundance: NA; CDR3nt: TGTGCCAGCAGCTTGGTACGAGGGGGCCGGGGCACTGAAGCTTTCTTT; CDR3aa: CASSLVRGGRGTEAFF
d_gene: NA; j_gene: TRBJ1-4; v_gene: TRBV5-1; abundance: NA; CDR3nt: TGCGCCAGCAGCTTCATCGCGGGGACCGAAAAACTGTTTTTT; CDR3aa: CASSFIAGTEKLFF
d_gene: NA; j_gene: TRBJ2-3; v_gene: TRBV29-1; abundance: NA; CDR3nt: TGCAGCGGGCGACTACCGCTAACAGATACGCAGTATTTT; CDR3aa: CSGRLPLTDTQYF
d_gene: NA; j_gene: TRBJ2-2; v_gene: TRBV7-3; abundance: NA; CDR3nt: TGTGCCAGCAGCTCGACAGGTGCGAACACCGGGGAGCTGTTTTTT; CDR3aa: CASSSTGANTGELFF
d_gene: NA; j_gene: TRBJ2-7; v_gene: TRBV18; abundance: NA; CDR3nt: TGTGCCAGCTCACCCCGACAGGTACCAGACGAGCAGTACTTC; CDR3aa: CASSPRQVPDEQYF
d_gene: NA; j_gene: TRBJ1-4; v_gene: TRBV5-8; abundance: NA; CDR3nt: TGTGCCAGCAGCTTTGGACAGTCTAATGAAAAACTGTTTTTT; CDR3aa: CASSFGQSNEKLFF
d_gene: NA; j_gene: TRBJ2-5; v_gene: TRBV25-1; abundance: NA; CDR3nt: TGTGCCAGCAGTGAACCCGCGGGGGCCCAAGAGACCCAGTACTTC; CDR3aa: CASSEPAGAQETQYF
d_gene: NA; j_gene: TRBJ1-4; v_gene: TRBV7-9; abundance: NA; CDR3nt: TGTGCCAGCAGCTTAGGCCTATCTAGGGCTAATGAAAAACTGTTTTTT; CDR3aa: CASSLGLSRANEKLFF
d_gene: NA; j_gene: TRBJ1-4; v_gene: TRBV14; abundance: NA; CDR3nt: TGTGCCAGCAGCCAAGACGACAAACGGAGGGAAAAACTGTTTTTT; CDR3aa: CASSQDDKRREKLFF
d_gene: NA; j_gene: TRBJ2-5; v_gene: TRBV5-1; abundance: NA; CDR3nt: TGCGCCAGCAGCTTGGGGGGTTCGACAGGAGAGACCCAGTACTTC; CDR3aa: CASSLGGSTGETQYF
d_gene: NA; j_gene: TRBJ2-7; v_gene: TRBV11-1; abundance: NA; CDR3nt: TGTGCCAGCAGCTTAAGTGGATTGGGGGAGCAGTACTTC; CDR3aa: CASSLSGLGEQYF
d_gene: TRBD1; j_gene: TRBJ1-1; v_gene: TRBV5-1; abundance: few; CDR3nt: TGCGCCAGCAGCTCGACAGGGACTGAAGCTTTCTTT; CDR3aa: CASSSTGTEAFF
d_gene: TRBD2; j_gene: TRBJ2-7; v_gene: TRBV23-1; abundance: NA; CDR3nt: TGCGCCAGCAGTCAATGTATCGCGCGACTAGCGGGAGGAGGGTTGTACGAGCAGTACTTC; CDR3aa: CASSQCIARLAGGGLYEQYF